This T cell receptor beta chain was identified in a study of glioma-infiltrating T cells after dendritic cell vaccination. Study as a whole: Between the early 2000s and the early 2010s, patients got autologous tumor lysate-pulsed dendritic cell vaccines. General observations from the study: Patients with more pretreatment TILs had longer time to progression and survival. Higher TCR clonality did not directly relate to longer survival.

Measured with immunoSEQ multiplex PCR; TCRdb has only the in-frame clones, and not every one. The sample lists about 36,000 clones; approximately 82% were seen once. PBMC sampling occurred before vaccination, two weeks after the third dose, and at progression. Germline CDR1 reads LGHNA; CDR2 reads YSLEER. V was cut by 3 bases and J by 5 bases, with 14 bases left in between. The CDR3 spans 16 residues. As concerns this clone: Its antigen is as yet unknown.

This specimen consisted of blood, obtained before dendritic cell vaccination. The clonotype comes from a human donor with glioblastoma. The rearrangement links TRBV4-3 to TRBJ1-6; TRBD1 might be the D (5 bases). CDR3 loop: CASSQGWRQNNSPLHF. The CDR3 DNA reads TGCGCCAGCAGCCAGGGATGGCGACAGAATAATTCACCCCTCCACTTT.